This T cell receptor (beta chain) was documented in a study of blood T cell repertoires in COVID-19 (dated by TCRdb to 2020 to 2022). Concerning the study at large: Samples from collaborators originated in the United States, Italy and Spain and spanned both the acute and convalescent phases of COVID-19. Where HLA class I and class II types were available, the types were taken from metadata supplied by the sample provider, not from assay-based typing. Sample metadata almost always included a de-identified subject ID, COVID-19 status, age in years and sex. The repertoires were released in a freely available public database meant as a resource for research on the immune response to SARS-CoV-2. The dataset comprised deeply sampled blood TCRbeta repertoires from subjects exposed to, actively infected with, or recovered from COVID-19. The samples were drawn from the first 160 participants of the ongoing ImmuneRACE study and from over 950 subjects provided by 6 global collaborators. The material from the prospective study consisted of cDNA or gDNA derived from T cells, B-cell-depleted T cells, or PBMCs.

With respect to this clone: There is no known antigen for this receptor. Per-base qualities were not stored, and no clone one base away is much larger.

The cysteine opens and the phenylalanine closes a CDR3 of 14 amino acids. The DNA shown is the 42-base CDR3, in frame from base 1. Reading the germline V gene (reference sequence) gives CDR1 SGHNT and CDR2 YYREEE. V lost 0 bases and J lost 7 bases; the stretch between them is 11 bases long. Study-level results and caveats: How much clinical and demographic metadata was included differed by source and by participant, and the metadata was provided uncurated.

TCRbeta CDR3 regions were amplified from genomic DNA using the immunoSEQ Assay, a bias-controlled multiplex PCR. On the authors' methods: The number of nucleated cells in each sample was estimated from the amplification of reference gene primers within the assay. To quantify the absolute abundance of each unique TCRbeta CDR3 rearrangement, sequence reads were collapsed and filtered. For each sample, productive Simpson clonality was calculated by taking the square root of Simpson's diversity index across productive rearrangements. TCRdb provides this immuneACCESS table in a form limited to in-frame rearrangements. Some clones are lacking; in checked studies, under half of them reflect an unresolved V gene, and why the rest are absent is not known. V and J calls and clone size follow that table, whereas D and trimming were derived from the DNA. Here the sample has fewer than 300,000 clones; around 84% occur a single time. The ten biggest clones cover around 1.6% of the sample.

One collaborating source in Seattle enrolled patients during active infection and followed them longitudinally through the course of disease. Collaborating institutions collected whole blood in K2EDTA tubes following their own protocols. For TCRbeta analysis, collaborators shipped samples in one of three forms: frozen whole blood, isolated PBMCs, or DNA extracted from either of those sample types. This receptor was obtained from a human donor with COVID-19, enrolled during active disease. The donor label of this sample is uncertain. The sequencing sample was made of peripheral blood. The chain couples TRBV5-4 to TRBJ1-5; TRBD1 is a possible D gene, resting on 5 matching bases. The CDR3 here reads CASSLAGEGQPQHF. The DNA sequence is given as TGTGCCAGCAGCTTGGCCGGGGAGGGGCAGCCCCAGCATTTT.